This T cell receptor beta chain was obtained from a study of blood T cell repertoires in COVID-19. This CDR3 comprises 16 residues. The V and J ends lost 5 bases and 8 bases, in that order; junction bases with no gene match: 14. The germline V gene has CDR1 SGHNT and CDR2 YENEEA. Assay: immunoSEQ multiplex PCR; the TCRdb copy retains only in-frame clones and omits some. The repertoire has roughly 150,000 clones, nearly 85% of them found once; the top ten carry 44%. Sequencing was carried out using peripheral blood. V gene TRBV11-3 combines with J gene TRBJ2-2, with 7 nucleotides matching TRBD2. This sequence originates from a human donor in a cohort sampled during active COVID-19. CDR3 nucleotides: TGTGCCAGCAGCCCCCCAAGCGGGGAATGGGGGGGGGAGCTGTTTTTT. Its translation: CASSPPSGEWGGELFF.